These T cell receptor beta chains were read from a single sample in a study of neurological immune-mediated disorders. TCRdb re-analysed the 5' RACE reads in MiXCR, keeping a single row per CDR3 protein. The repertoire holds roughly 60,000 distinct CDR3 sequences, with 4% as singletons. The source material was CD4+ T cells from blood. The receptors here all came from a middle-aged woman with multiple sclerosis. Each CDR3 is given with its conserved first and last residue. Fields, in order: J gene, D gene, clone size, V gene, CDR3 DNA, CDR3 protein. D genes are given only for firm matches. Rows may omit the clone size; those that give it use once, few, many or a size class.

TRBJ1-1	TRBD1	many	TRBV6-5	TGTGCCAGCAGTTTAAGACAGGGAGAGGCTGAAGCTTTCTTT	CASSLRQGEAEAFF
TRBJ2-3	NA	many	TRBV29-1	TGCAGCGTTGCTCAGGACAGCACAGATACGCAGTATTTT	CSVAQDSTDTQYF
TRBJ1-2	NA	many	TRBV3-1	TGTGCCAGCAGCCACGGGAGGACAACCTTTAACTATGGCTACACCTTC	CASSHGRTTFNYGYTF
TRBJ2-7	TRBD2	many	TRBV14	TGTGCCAGCCGCGGGGGAGGATACGAGCAGTACTTC	CASRGGGYEQYF
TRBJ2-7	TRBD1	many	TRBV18	TGTGCCAGCTCGACGAGCTTAGGACAGGGTAGTATCTCCTACGAGCAGTACTTC	CASSTSLGQGSISYEQYF
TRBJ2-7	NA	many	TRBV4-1	TGCGCCAGCAGCCAAGGGACATCCTACGAGCAGTACTTC	CASSQGTSYEQYF
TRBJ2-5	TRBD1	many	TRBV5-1	TGCGCCAGCAGCTTAGGGACAGGTGTGGGAGCGGCGGAGACCCAGTACTTC	CASSLGTGVGAAETQYF
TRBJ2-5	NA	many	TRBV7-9	TGTGCCAGCAGCTTAGCCCCCACAGGTCGGGGGGCTGAAGAGACCCAGTACTTC	CASSLAPTGRGAEETQYF
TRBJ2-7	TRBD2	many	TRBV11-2	TGTGCCAGCAGCCCCTCCTCACCGCCGGGACTAGCGGGGGGGCCACACGAGCAGTACTTC	CASSPSSPPGLAGGPHEQYF
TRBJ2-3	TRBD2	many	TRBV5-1	TGCGCCACCAGCAGTTCCGGACTAGCGGAGGCCGATACGCAGTATTTT	CATSSSGLAEADTQYF
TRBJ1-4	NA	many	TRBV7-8	TGTGCCAGCAGCTTAGTGGGGGGACGGAGTTTGGTTGAAAAACTGTTTTTT	CASSLVGGRSLVEKLFF
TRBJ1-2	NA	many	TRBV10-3	TGTGCCATCAGTGCAGGAGGGTCCGACTATGGCTACACCTTC	CAISAGGSDYGYTF
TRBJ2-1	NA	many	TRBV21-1	TGTGCCAGCAACGTACGAAGCGGGGGGGAATACAATGAGCAGTTCTTC	CASNVRSGGEYNEQFF
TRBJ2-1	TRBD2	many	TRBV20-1	TGCAGTGCTCTAGCGGGGACGGGTAATGAGCAGTTCTTC	CSALAGTGNEQFF
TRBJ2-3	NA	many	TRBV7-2	TGTGCCAGCAGCTTATATATTAGCACAGATACGCAGTATTTT	CASSLYISTDTQYF
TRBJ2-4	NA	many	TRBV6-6	TGTGCCAGCTCCATCGGTCCTAGTCGGAACATTCAGTACTTC	CASSIGPSRNIQYF
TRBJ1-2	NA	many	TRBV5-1	TGCGCCAGCAGCTTTGGACAGACCCTCTATGGCTACACCTTC	CASSFGQTLYGYTF
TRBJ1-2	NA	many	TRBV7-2	TGTGCCAGCAGCCCGGGGACAAGTAGATACTATGGCTACACCTTC	CASSPGTSRYYGYTF
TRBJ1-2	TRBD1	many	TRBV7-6	TGTGCCAGCAGCTTAGGACAGGGGTTGGGCTACACCTTC	CASSLGQGLGYTF
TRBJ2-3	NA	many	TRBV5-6	TGTGCCAGCAGCTTACCCGAAAGCACAGATACGCAGTATTTT	CASSLPESTDTQYF
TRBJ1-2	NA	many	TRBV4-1	TGCGCCAGCAGAGGCCGGGGCCCGGGCTATGGCTACACCTTC	CASRGRGPGYGYTF
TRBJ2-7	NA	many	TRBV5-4	TGTGCCAGCAGCTTGGAAGGGTACGAGCAGTACTTC	CASSLEGYEQYF
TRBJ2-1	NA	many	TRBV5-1	TGCGCCAGCAGCTTGGATGGGGGGGCCGGCTACAATGAGCAGTTCTTC	CASSLDGGAGYNEQFF
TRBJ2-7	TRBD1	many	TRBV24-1	TGTGCCACCAGTGACCCCCGACAGGGGGACAACGAGCAGTACTTC	CATSDPRQGDNEQYF
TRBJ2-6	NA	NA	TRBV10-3	TGTGCCATCAGTGCAGGTCGACAGGTCTACTTCTCTGGGGCCAACGTCCTGACTTTC	CAISAGRQVYFSGANVLTF
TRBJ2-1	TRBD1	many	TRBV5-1	TGCGCCAGCAGCATGACAGGGTCCTACAATGAGCAGTTCTTC	CASSMTGSYNEQFF
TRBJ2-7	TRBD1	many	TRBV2	TGTGCCATCCGACAGGGCGTTCTCTACGAGCAGTACTTC	CAIRQGVLYEQYF
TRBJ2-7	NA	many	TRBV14	TGTGCCAGCAGCCACGCCTCATACGAGCAGTACTTC	CASSHASYEQYF
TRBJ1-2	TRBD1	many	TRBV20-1	TGCAGTGCTCGGACAGGGGGGGACTATGGCTACACCTTC	CSARTGGDYGYTF
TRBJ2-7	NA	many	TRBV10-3	TGTGCCATCAGTGAGGGGACTGCGTTATACGAGCAGTACTTC	CAISEGTALYEQYF
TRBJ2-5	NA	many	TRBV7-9	TGTGCCAGCAGCTTATTCGGGCACCCGCAAGAGACCCAGTACTTC	CASSLFGHPQETQYF
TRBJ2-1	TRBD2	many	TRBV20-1	TGCAGTGCTAGAGTTGGGACTAGCGGGGGGGGATACAATGAGCAGTTCTTC	CSARVGTSGGGYNEQFF
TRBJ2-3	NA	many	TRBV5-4	TGTGCCAGCAGCACCCCAAGGGGGGCGACAGATACGCAGTATTTT	CASSTPRGATDTQYF
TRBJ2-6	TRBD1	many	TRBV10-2	TGCGCCAGCAGGACCGGGACAGGGTTTGGGGCCAACGTCCTGACTTTC	CASRTGTGFGANVLTF
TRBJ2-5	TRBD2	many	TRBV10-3	TGTGCCATCAGGACTAGCGAAGAGACCCAGTACTTC	CAIRTSEETQYF